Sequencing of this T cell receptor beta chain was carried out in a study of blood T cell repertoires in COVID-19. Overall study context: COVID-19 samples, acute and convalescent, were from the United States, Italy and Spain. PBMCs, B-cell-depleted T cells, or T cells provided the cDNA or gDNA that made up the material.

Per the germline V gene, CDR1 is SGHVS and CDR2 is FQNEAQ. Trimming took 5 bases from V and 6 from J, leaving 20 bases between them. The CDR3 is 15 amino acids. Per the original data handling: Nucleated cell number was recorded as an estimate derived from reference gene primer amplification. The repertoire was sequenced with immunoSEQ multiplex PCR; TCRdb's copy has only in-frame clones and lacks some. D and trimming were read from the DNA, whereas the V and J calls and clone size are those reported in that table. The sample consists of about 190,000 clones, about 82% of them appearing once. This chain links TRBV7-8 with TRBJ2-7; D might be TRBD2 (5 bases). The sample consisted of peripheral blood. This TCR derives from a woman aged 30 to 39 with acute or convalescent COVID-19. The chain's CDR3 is CASSTRPGHRGEQYF. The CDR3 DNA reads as TGTGCCAGCAGCACGAGACCGGGCCATCGGGGCGAGCAGTACTTC.